This paragraph reports one T cell receptor beta chain. Its antigen is as yet unknown. The CDR3 spans 15 residues. The germline CDR1 and CDR2 sequences are SGHAT and FQDESV (reference sequence). Roughly 38,000 genome equivalents of blood DNA were amplified for TRB. TRB rearrangements were amplified by touch-down multiplex PCR with mixed TRB-A/B primers. For each CDR3 protein, TCRdb gives one entry from its re-call of the multiplex PCR reads, without DNA. The table for this sample gives 5,300 or so distinct CDR3 sequences. These data are taken from a study of T cell clusters in autoimmune cytopenias. Study-level information: TRB sequencing had a median about 52,000 reads and about 2,400 distinct clonotypes per sample. The study's findings and limits: No experiment has yet validated the function of the T cell clusters defined in silico. Comparing secondary cytopenia with chronic lymphocytic leukemia showed no cluster-lack signature, apparently masked by lymphoma repertoire.

The source material was peripheral blood. The sequence came from a human donor with an autoimmune cytopenia or autoimmune hepatitis (not recorded which). The chain has TRBV11-1 and TRBJ1-6; TCRdb reports TRBD1, a call that lacks DNA to check it against. CDR3 protein: CASSQDGQLNSPLHF.